The present entry profiles one T cell receptor beta chain with its context. Its antigen is undetermined. These data originate in a study of shared clonotypes between healthy human individuals. Notes on the study in general: Generation probabilities were higher for clonotypes shared across all four sorted-subset donors than for unshared ones. The study sampled only blood, and tissue repertoires likely differ.

V was cut by 10 bases and J by 3 bases, with 13 bases left in between. The CDR3 contains 12 residues. Germline CDR1 reads ENHRY; CDR2 reads SYGVKD. Assay used: immunoSEQ multiplex PCR; TCRdb lists only in-frame clones, some missing. The table has approximately 1,000,000 clones, 75% to 85% seen once. The material sequenced was memory CD4+ T cells from PBMCs. This sample's subset: CD45RA-negative fraction. This TCR derives from a young man in good health. Some clones in this sample may be carry-over from other donors' samples. The chain couples TRBV10-3 to TRBJ2-7; no clear D. CDR3 sequence: CATRLGDYEQYF. CDR3 coding DNA: TGTGCCACTAGGCTGGGCGACTACGAGCAGTACTTC.